Each of the 14 T cell receptor beta chains below was sequenced from the same sample in a study of shared clonotypes between healthy human individuals. Data came from immunoSEQ multiplex PCR; TCRdb stores just in-frame clones and leaves some out. The sample lists about 1 million clones; around 75% were seen once. The sample was memory CD4+ T cells sorted from blood. Subset denoted: CD45RA-negative fraction. The receptors were gathered from a man younger than 30 in good health.

The V call is TRBV7-2, the J call TRBJ2-3, with D perhaps matching TRBD2 (7 bases). The CDR3 length is 15 residues. V lost 6 bases to trimming and J lost 6 bases, with 19 bases between them. The germline CDR1 and CDR2 sequences are SGHTA and FQGNSA. CDR3 region: CASSQTSLGADTQYF. CDR3 coding DNA: TGTGCCAGCAGTCAGACTAGCTTGGGGGCCGATACGCAGTATTTT.

A few counts support this clone. The chain joins TRBV7-3 to TRBJ1-1, with 8 positions matching TRBD1. The CDR3 has 14 amino acids. Germline CDR1 is SGHTA and CDR2 is FQGTGA. V trimming: 6 bases; J trimming: 3 bases; junction bases outside the gene matches: 6. The CDR3 here is CASRRGQEDTEAFF. For the CDR3, the DNA is TGTGCCAGCAGACGGGGACAGGAGGACACTGAAGCTTTCTTT.

V is TRBV19 and J is TRBJ1-5; no firm D call. The CDR3 consists of 15 residues. Trimming stripped 7 bases from V and 1 base from J, with 14 bases between. Germline V lookup: CDR1 LNHDA, CDR2 SQIVND (reference sequence). DNA for the CDR3: TGTGCCAGTAAAACGGCAGACTTAAGCAATCAGCCCCAGCATTTT. Translated: CASKTADLSNQPQHF.

The J gene is TRBJ2-7, the V gene TRBV28, with D hard to call. CDR3 length: 13 residues. Trimming took 7 bases from V and 2 from J, leaving 12 bases between them. The germline V gene encodes CDR1 MDHEN and CDR2 SYDVKM. In nucleotides, the CDR3 is TGTGCCAGCATCTCAGGTCAGACCTACGAGCAGTACTTC. Its translation: CASISGQTYEQYF.

This chain links TRBV30 with TRBJ1-2; D is perhaps TRBD1 (5 bases). V shed 0 bases and J shed 4 bases, with 15 bases lying between them. The CDR3 totals 15 residues. Germline V gene data show CDR1 as GTSNPN and CDR2 as SVGIG (reference sequence). The CDR3 sequence: CAWSVRTGGGYGYTF. The CDR3 region has the DNA TGTGCCTGGAGTGTACGGACCGGGGGGGGCTATGGCTACACCTTC.

Remarks on this clone: One junction end does not reproduce the germline sequence, and a read error may be involved. The chain is built from TRBV30 and TRBJ2-2, with 9 positions matching TRBD2. The CDR3 length is 15 residues. Per the germline V gene, CDR1 is GTSNPN and CDR2 is SVGIG (reference sequence). CDR3 amino acids: CACQTGLAKTGELFF. CDR3 coding DNA: TGTGCCTGCCAAACAGGACTAGCGAAAACCGGGGAGCTGTTTTTT.

The chain has TRBV2 and TRBJ1-2; 7 bases line up with TRBD1. CDR3 length equals 13 residues. V lost 10 bases, J lost 5 bases, and 10 bases stayed unmatched. Germline CDR1 reads SNHLY; CDR2 reads FYNNEI. The CDR3 DNA reads TGTGCCACGGGAGCCCTACAGGGGTATGGCTACACCTTC. Encoded protein: CATGALQGYGYTF.

This clone has just one count. The chain uses TRBV7-2 and TRBJ2-7; the D gene could be TRBD1 or TRBD2 (5 bases each). Deletions cut 1 base from V and 0 bases from J, with 13 bases between. Germline V gene data show CDR1 as SGHTA and CDR2 as FQGNSA. The CDR3 runs to 16 residues. The CDR3 coding sequence is TGTGCCAGCAGCTTAGGTGGGGCGGGTCTCTCCTACGAGCAGTACTTC. Residues: CASSLGGAGLSYEQYF.

Of note for this clone: One end of the junction does not line up with germline, which may come from a read error. The gene calls are TRBV5-1 and TRBJ2-7; D gene unclear. The CDR3 is made up of 9 amino acids. Germline V gives CDR1 SGHRS, CDR2 YFSETQ. CDR3: CASSLPKDF. CDR3 nucleotides: TGCGCCAGCAGCTTGCCCAAGGACTTC.

The chain links TRBV10-1 to TRBJ2-2, with 10 bases lining up with TRBD2. The germline gives CDR1 WNHNN, CDR2 SYGVQD (reference sequence). The CDR3 totals 14 residues. V shed 6 bases, J shed 5 bases, and the junction held 3 bases outside the gene matches. The CDR3 loop is CASSASGRTGELFF. The CDR3, as DNA: TGCGCCAGCAGCGCTAGCGGGAGAACCGGGGAGCTGTTTTTT.

The table lists this clone with a count of one. The chain carries TRBV6-1 and TRBJ1-2; D not resolved. Germline CDR1 reads MNHNS; CDR2 reads SASEGT. The CDR3 runs to 16 residues. V was shortened by 3 bases and J by 4 bases, with 18 bases between the two germline ends. DNA of the CDR3: TGTGCCAGCAGTGATACGGGCAGGAAGACCTTCTATGGCTACACCTTC. Residues: CASSDTGRKTFYGYTF.

The rearrangement joins TRBV29-1 to TRBJ2-5, with 7 bases matching TRBD1. The germline gives CDR1 SQVTM, CDR2 ANQGSEA. V was pared by 2 bases and J by 0 bases, with 9 bases of the junction left unmatched. CDR3 length: 16 amino acids. CDR3 nucleotides: TGCAGCGTTGAAATGGGGGACAGACTGTACCAAGAGACCCAGTACTTC. As protein: CSVEMGDRLYQETQYF.

The V gene is TRBV30, the J gene TRBJ1-6; the D gene is possibly TRBD1 (5 bases). The CDR3 extends over 13 amino acids. V shed 4 bases and J shed 11 bases, with 15 bases lying between them. Germline V gene data show CDR1 as GTSNPN and CDR2 as SVGIG (reference sequence). The CDR3 is CAWTGVPGTPLHF. In DNA, the CDR3 is TGTGCCTGGACGGGGGTACCGGGGACACCCCTCCACTTT. The full variable domain, in which reference TRBV30 and TRBJ1-6 provide the parts outside the CDR3, is SQTIHQWPATLVQPVGSPLSLECTVEGTSNPNLYWYRQAAGRGLQLLFYSVGIGQISSEVPQNLSASRPQDRQFILSSKKLLLSDSGFYLCAWTGVPGTPLHFGNGTRLTVT.

The gene calls are TRBV27 and TRBJ2-7; D perhaps matches TRBD2 (7 bases). The CDR3 sequence is 16 residues long. The germline gives CDR1 MNHEY, CDR2 SMNVEV (reference sequence). V lost 1 base and J 3 bases, leaving 16 bases between the germline ends. CDR3 loop: CASSLYRVGGGYEQYF. DNA for the CDR3: TGTGCCAGCAGTTTATATCGGGTGGGAGGGGGCTACGAGCAGTACTTC.